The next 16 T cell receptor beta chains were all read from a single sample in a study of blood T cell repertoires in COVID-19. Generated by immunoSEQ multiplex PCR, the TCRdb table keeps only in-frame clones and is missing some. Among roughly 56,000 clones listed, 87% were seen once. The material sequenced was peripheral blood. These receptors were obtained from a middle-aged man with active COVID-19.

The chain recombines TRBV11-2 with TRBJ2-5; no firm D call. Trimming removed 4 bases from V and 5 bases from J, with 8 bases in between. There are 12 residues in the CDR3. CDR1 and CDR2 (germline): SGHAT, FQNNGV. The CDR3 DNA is TGTGCCAGCAGCTCCCTTCAGGAGACCCAGTACTTC. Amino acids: CASSSLQETQYF.

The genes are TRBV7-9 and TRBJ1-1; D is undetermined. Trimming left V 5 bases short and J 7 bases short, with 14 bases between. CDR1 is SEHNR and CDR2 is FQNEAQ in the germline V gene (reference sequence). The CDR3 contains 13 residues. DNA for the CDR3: TGTGCCAGCAGCCCCAGAGGGCAGGATGAAGCTTTCTTT. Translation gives CASSPRGQDEAFF. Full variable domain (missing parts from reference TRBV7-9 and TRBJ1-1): DTGVSQNPRHKITKRGQNVTFRCDPISEHNRLYWYRQTLGQGPEFLTYFQNEAQLEKSRLLSDRFSAERPKGSFSTLEIQRTEQGDSAMYLCASSPRGQDEAFFGQGTRLTVV.

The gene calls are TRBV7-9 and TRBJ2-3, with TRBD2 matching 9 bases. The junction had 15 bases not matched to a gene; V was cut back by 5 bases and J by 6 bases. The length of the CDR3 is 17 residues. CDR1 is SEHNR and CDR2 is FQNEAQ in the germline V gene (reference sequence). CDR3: CASSPQGGGAVWDTQYF. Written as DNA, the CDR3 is TGTGCCAGCAGCCCTCAGGGCGGGGGGGCCGTATGGGATACGCAGTATTTT.

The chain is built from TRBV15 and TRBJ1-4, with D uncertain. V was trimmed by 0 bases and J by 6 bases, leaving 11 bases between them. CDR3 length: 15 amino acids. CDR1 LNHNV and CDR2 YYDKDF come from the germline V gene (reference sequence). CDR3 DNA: TGTGCCACCAGCAGAGATGTGGTGCAGGATGAAAAACTGTTTTTT. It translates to CATSRDVVQDEKLFF.

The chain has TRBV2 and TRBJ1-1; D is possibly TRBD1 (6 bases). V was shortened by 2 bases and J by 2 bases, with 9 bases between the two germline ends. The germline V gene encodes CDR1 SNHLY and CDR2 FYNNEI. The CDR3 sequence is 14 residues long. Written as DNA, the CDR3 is TGTGCCAGCAGTGAATACAGGGCAAACACTGAAGCTTTCTTT. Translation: CASSEYRANTEAFF.

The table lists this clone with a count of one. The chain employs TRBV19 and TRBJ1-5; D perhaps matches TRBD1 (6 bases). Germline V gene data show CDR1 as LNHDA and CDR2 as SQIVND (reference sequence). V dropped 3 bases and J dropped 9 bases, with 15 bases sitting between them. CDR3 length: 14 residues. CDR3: CASSIRTAGGPQHF. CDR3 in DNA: TGTGCCAGTAGTATTCGGACAGCCGGAGGGCCCCAGCATTTT.

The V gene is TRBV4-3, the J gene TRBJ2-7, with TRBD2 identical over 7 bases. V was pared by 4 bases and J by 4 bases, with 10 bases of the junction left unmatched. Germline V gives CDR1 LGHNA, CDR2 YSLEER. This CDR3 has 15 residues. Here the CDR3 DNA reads TGCGCCAGCAGCCGACAATTCCAGGGAGGGTACGAGCAGTACTTC. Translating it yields CASSRQFQGGYEQYF.

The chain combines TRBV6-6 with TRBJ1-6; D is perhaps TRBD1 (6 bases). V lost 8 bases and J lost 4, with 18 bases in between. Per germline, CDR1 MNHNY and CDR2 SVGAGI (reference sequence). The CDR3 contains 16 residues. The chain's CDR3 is CASDLGVGGYNSPLHF. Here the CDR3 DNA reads TGTGCCAGCGACCTAGGAGTAGGGGGTTATAATTCACCCCTCCACTTT.

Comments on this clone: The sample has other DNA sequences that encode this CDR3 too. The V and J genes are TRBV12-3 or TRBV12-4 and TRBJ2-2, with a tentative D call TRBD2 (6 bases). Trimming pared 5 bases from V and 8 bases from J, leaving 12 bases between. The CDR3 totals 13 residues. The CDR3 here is CASSQRVEGELFF. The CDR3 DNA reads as TGTGCCAGCAGTCAGCGGGTTGAGGGGGAGCTGTTTTTT.

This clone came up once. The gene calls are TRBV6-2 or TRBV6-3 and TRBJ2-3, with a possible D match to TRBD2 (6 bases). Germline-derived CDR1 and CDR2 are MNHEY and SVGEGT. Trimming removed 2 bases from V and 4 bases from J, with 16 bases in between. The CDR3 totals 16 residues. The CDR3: CASSYMGGARPDTQYF. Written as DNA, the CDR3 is TGTGCCAGCAGTTACATGGGGGGTGCTAGGCCAGATACGCAGTATTTT.

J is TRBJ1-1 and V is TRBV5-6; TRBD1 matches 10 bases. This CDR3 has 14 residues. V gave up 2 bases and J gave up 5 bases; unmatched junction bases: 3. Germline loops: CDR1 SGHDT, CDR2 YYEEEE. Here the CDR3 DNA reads TGTGCCAGCAGCTTCGACAGGGGGCGGACTGAAGCTTTCTTT. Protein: CASSFDRGRTEAFF.

CDR3 loop: CASSAEGGIGAFF. CDR3 nucleotides: TGTGCCAGCAGCGCCGAGGGGGGGATTGGAGCTTTCTTT. The chain carries TRBV2 and TRBJ1-1; D is perhaps TRBD1 (6 bases). Trimming removed 6 bases from V and 10 bases from J, with 18 bases in between. The CDR3 extends over 13 amino acids. CDR1 is SNHLY, CDR2 FYNNEI, per germline.

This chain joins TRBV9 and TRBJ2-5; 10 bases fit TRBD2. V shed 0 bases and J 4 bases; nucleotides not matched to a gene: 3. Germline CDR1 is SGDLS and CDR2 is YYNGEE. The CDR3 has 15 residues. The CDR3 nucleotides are TGTGCCAGCAGCGTAGAAGCTAGCGGGGGAGAGACCCAGTACTTC. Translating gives CASSVEASGGETQYF.

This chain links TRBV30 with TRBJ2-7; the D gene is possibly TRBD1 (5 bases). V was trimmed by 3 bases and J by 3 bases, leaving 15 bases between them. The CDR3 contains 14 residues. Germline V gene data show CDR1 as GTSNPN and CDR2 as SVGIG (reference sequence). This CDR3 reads CAWSLGHEFYEQYF. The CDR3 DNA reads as TGTGCCTGGAGCCTCGGACACGAATTCTACGAGCAGTACTTC.

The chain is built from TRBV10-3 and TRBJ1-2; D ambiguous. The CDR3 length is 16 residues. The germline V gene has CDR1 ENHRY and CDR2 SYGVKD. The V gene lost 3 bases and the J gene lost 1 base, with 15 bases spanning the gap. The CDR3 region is CAISDPLSTGNYGYTF. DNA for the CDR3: TGTGCCATCAGTGACCCCCTTTCTACTGGTAACTATGGCTACACCTTC.

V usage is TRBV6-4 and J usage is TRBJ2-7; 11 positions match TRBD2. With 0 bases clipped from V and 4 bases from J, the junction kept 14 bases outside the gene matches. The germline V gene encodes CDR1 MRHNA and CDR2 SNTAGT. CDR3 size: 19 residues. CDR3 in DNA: TGTGCCAGCAGTGACTCGACCAAGGGGGTAGCGGGAGGGAGTTACGAGCAGTACTTC. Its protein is CASSDSTKGVAGGSYEQYF.